One and the same sample provided the 23 T cell receptor beta chains below, sequenced in a study of persistence of HIV-infected CD4 T cells. Anti-CD3/anti-CD28 beads served as a nonspecific positive control stimulus. Responding CD4+ T cells were sorted by upregulation of both CD40 ligand and CD69. The libraries were made with immunoSEQ version 4 in survey mode. Only in-frame clones appear in the TCRdb table, and some are missing; sequencing was by immunoSEQ multiplex PCR. The sample includes 45,000 or so clones, 70% to 90% of them seen just once. Their antigens remain unidentified. Specimen: CD4+ T cells sorted from PBMCs after roughly 18-hour stimulation, collected from a patient who received antiretroviral therapy. The source is an adult woman with HIV who was CMV-seropositive.

This chain links TRBV20-1 with TRBJ2-1; a possible D gene is TRBD2 (5 bases). The CDR3 is 11 amino acids. Germline V gene data show CDR1 as DFQATT and CDR2 as SNEGSKA (reference sequence). Trimming took 4 bases from V and 15 from J, leaving 16 bases between them. CDR3 in amino acids: CSATVLERTFF. The DNA of the CDR3 is TGCAGTGCTACTGTACTAGAACGAACGTTCTTC.

This chain connects TRBV29-1 to TRBJ2-3, with D hard to call. The V end was cut by 6 bases, the J end by 1 base, with 11 bases between. This CDR3 comprises 13 residues. The germline gives CDR1 SQVTM, CDR2 ANQGSEA. This chain's CDR3 is CSVAPGRTDTQYF. In DNA, the CDR3 is TGCAGCGTCGCCCCAGGACGCACAGATACGCAGTATTTT.

J is TRBJ1-5 and V is TRBV28; 8 bases align to TRBD1. Trimming at V came to 7 bases and at J to 2 bases, leaving 13 bases not matched to a gene. The CDR3 is made up of 17 amino acids. Germline V gives CDR1 MDHEN, CDR2 SYDVKM. The CDR3 sequence: CASTMDRVLGGNQPQHF. CDR3 DNA: TGTGCCAGCACAATGGACAGGGTACTGGGAGGCAATCAGCCCCAGCATTTT.

This clone appeared once. This rearrangement joins TRBV12-3 or TRBV12-4 to TRBJ2-1, with TRBD1 matching over 7 bases. The CDR3 totals 13 residues. V trimming: 3 bases; J trimming: 12 bases; junction bases outside the gene matches: 8. The CDR3 here is CASSFGTVTAQFF. The CDR3 DNA reads TGTGCCAGCAGTTTCGGGACAGTTACAGCGCAGTTCTTC.

This chain links TRBV6-1 with TRBJ2-2; D possibly corresponds to TRBD2 (5 bases). CDR3 length equals 15 residues. CDR1 is MNHNS, CDR2 SASEGT, per germline. The V gene lost 1 base and the J gene lost 5 bases, with 11 bases spanning the gap. This CDR3 reads CASSEGGPRTGELFF. DNA for the CDR3: TGTGCCAGCAGTGAAGGAGGGCCAAGGACCGGGGAGCTGTTTTTT.

This sequence joins TRBV5-5 and TRBJ1-2, with a possible D match to TRBD1 (6 bases). Trimming took 0 bases from V and 10 from J, leaving 19 bases between them. The CDR3 is 15 amino acids. Germline V gene lookup returns CDR1 SGHKS and CDR2 YYEKEE (reference sequence). CDR3 residues: CASSLGPGAGAFYTF. The DNA for the CDR3 is TGTGCCAGCAGCTTGGGGCCGGGGGCGGGGGCCTTCTACACCTTC.

The count of this clone is one. The chain is built from TRBV21-1 and TRBJ2-3; the table gives TRBD2 as D, unverified against the DNA. TRBV21-1 has pseudogene status. The CDR3 has 19 amino acids. The CDR3 protein is CASSNGIETSGGGKDTQYF. The CDR3 region has the DNA TGTGCCAGCAGCAACGGTATTGAGACTAGCGGGGGGGGTAAAGATACGCAGTATTTT.

This rearrangement joins TRBV28 to TRBJ1-1, with 8 bases identical to TRBD1. CDR1 and CDR2 (germline): MDHEN, SYDVKM. The CDR3 sequence is 13 residues long. V shed 2 bases and J 8 bases; nucleotides not matched to a gene: 4. This CDR3 reads CASSLGQGAEAFF. CDR3 coding DNA: TGTGCCAGCAGTTTAGGGCAGGGGGCCGAAGCTTTCTTT.

This clone has a single count. The chain joins TRBV15 to TRBJ1-1, with D perhaps TRBD1 (5 bases). Trimming took 3 bases from V and 11 from J, leaving 13 bases between them. The germline CDR1 and CDR2 sequences are LNHNV and YYDKDF (reference sequence). The CDR3 length is 12 residues. CDR3 sequence: CATSSRSGSAFF. DNA of the CDR3: TGTGCCACCAGCAGCAGATCAGGGAGTGCTTTCTTT.

This chain uses TRBV9 with TRBJ2-1, with 13 bases identical to TRBD2. Germline lookup yields CDR1 SGDLS and CDR2 YYNGEE. V shed 0 bases and J 8 bases; nucleotides not matched to a gene: 5. CDR3 length equals 16 residues. The CDR3, as DNA: TGTGCCAGCAGCGTAGGTGGGACTAGCGGGGACCATGAGCAGTTCTTC. It is translated as CASSVGGTSGDHEQFF. The entire variable domain, with the rest obtained from reference TRBV9 and TRBJ2-1, is as follows: DSGVTQTPKHLITATGQRVTLRCSPRSGDLSVYWYQQSLDQGLQFLIQYYNGEERAKGNILERFSAQQFPDLHSELNLSSLELGDSALYFCASSVGGTSGDHEQFFGPGTRLTVL.

The V call is TRBV5-1, the J call TRBJ1-1, with D perhaps matching TRBD1 (5 bases). The germline gives CDR1 SGHRS, CDR2 YFSETQ. Trimming shortened V by 1 base and J by 4 bases, and 8 bases separated the two germline ends. The CDR3 is 13 residues long. The chain's CDR3 is CASSLLRGTEAFF. DNA for the CDR3: TGCGCCAGCAGCTTGTTAAGGGGCACTGAAGCTTTCTTT.

This clone has just one count. This chain joins TRBV7-2 and TRBJ2-5; perhaps TRBD2 as D (7 bases). The CDR3 extends over 14 amino acids. Between the trimmed V and J ends, which lost 0 bases and 5 bases, there was a span of 10 bases. Germline V gene sequence: CDR1 SGHTA, CDR2 FQGNSA. The CDR3 region has the DNA TGTGCCAGCAGCTTAGCGGGGGGGCGGGAGACCCAGTACTTC. It is translated as CASSLAGGRETQYF.

The chain combines TRBV20-1 with TRBJ1-6; weak D call: TRBD1 (5 bases). V gave up 3 bases and J gave up 10 bases, with 16 bases separating them. Germline values: CDR1 DFQATT, CDR2 SNEGSKA (reference sequence). The CDR3 is 14 amino acids. For the CDR3, the DNA is TGCAGTGCTAGTGGGTCTACCCGGGGCTCACCCCTCCACTTT. This translates into CSASGSTRGSPLHF.

The chain joins TRBV7-3 to TRBJ2-3; tentative D call: TRBD2 (5 bases). With 2 bases removed from V and 1 base from J, the gap between germline ends came to 7 bases. This CDR3 is built from 14 residues. Germline loops: CDR1 SGHTA, CDR2 FQGTGA. CDR3 amino acids: CASSLHSGTDTQYF. The CDR3 coding sequence is TGTGCCAGCAGCTTACATAGCGGCACAGATACGCAGTATTTT.

This chain joins TRBV7-6 and TRBJ1-4; no reliable D call. V lost 5 bases and J lost 8, with 6 bases in between. Germline-derived CDR1 and CDR2 are SGHVS and FNYEAQ. This CDR3 is built from 11 residues. The CDR3 nucleotides are TGTGCCAGCAGCCCCGGGGAAAAACTGTTTTTT. Its translation is CASSPGEKLFF.

CDR3 nucleotides: TGCAGTGCTAGATACCAAGAGACCCAGTACTTC. Its translation: CSARYQETQYF. The genes are TRBV20-1 and TRBJ2-5; D gene unclear. V lost 2 bases to trimming and J lost 0 bases, with 1 base between them. CDR1 is DFQATT, CDR2 SNEGSKA, per germline (reference sequence). The CDR3 has 11 residues.

The chain couples TRBV7-2 to TRBJ1-1, with D perhaps matching TRBD1 (5 bases). The CDR3 extends over 16 amino acids. Germline values: CDR1 SGHTA, CDR2 FQGNSA. V was trimmed by 3 bases and J by 0 bases, leaving 14 bases between them. The CDR3 here is CASSFSRQSMNTEAFF. The CDR3 DNA reads TGTGCCAGCAGCTTTAGTCGACAGTCCATGAACACTGAAGCTTTCTTT.

This chain uses TRBV6-6 with TRBJ2-5, with 13 bases that match TRBD2. CDR3 length: 16 amino acids. The V gene end was trimmed by 5 bases and the J gene end by 7 bases; junction bases not matched to a gene: 10. Germline V lookup: CDR1 MNHNY, CDR2 SVGAGI (reference sequence). CDR3: CASSPPTSGRAGTQYF. Written as DNA, the CDR3 is TGTGCCAGCAGTCCGCCCACTAGCGGGAGGGCTGGGACCCAGTACTTC.

V and J are TRBV5-4 and TRBJ2-7; no definite D call. CDR1 SGHNT and CDR2 YYREEE come from the germline V gene (reference sequence). Trimming cost V 0 bases and J 0 bases, with 4 bases left between them. The CDR3 length is 13 residues. DNA of the CDR3: TGTGCCAGCAGCTTGGACACCTCCTACGAGCAGTACTTC. This codes for CASSLDTSYEQYF. The full variable domain, completed using reference TRBV5-4 and TRBJ2-7, is ETGVTQSPTHLIKTRGQQVTLRCSSQSGHNTVSWYQQALGQGPQFIFQYYREEENGRGNFPPRFSGLQFPNYSSELNVNALELDDSALYLCASSLDTSYEQYFGPGTRLTVT.

The J gene is TRBJ2-1, the V gene TRBV7-9, with 7 nucleotides matching TRBD2. Germline CDR1 and CDR2: SEHNR and FQNEAQ (reference sequence). Trimming at V came to 1 base and at J to 7 bases, leaving 7 bases not matched to a gene. This CDR3 has 15 amino acids. This CDR3 reads CASSLGGVRENEQFF. DNA of the CDR3: TGTGCCAGCAGCTTAGGAGGGGTGCGGGAGAATGAGCAGTTCTTC.

This clone was recorded a few times. V and J are TRBV2 and TRBJ1-2; D is ambiguous. Germline V gene sequence: CDR1 SNHLY, CDR2 FYNNEI. CDR3 length equals 11 residues. Trimming pared 6 bases from V and 7 bases from J, leaving 9 bases between. CDR3 sequence: CASSKAFGYTF. Written as DNA, the CDR3 is TGTGCCAGCAGCAAAGCATTTGGCTACACCTTC.

The chain links TRBV7-8 to TRBJ1-4, with 7 positions matching TRBD1. Looked up from germline, CDR1 is SGHVS and CDR2 is FQNEAQ. CDR3 length equals 15 residues. V trimming: 5 bases; J trimming: 5 bases; junction bases outside the gene matches: 8. The CDR3 DNA reads as TGTGCCAGCAGCCCAGACAGGGAGAGAAATGAAAAACTGTTTTTT. This gives the protein CASSPDRERNEKLFF. Combining the CDR3 with reference TRBV7-8 and TRBJ1-4 gives the whole variable domain GAGVSQSPRYKVAKRGQDVALRCDPISGHVSLFWYQQALGQGPEFLTYFQNEAQLDKSGLPSDRFFAERPEGSVSTLKIQRTQQEDSAVYLCASSPDRERNEKLFFGSGTQLSVL.

V usage is TRBV7-2 and J usage is TRBJ2-1, with unresolved D. Germline V gene data show CDR1 as SGHTA and CDR2 as FQGNSA. The CDR3 totals 14 residues. With 3 bases removed from V and 5 bases from J, the gap between germline ends came to 11 bases. CDR3 sequence reads: CASSFRPRDNEQFF. CDR3 nucleotide sequence: TGTGCCAGCAGCTTCAGACCGAGAGACAATGAGCAGTTCTTC.